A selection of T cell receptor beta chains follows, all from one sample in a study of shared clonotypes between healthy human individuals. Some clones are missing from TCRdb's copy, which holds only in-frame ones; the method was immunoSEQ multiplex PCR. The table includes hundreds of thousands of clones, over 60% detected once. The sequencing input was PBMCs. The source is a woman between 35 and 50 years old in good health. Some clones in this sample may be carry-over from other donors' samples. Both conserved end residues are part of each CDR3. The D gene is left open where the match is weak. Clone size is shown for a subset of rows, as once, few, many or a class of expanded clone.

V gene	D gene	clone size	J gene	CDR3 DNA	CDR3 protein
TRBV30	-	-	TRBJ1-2	TGTGCCCGGAGTGTCGGGCCTTCCTTCTATGGCTACGCCTTC	CARSVGPSFYGYAF
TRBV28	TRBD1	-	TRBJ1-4	TGTGCCAGCAGTTTAAACAGGGGGAATGAAAAACTGTTTTTT	CASSLNRGNEKLFF
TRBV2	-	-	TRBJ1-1	TGTGCCAGCAGCACAGGGTTTAACACTGAAGCTTTCTTT	CASSTGFNTEAFF
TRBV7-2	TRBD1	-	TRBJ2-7	TGTGCCAGCGCCTGGGGAGGGACAGGGATCCAGGAGCAGTACTTC	CASAWGGTGIQEQYF
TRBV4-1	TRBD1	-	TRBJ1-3	TGCGCCAGCAGGGAAAGGCAGGACAGGGAGAACACCATATATTTT	CASRERQDRENTIYF
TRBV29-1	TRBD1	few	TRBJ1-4	TGCAGCGTTTCGGGACAGGGGGTATTCCCTAGGGATGAAAAACTGTTTTTT	CSVSGQGVFPRDEKLFF
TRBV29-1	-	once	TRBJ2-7	TGCAGCGGACGGACAGCCTACGAGCAGTACTTC	CSGRTAYEQYF
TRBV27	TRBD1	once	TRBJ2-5	TGTGCCAGCAGCTTGGGGACAGGGGGGAAGACCCAGTACTTC	CASSLGTGGKTQYF
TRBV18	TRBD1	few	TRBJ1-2	TGTGCCAGCTCACCAGGGGACAGGATGGACTATGGCTACACCTTC	CASSPGDRMDYGYTF
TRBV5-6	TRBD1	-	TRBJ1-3	TGTGCCAGCAGACCCTGGCGGAACGACAGGGGCGCTGGAAACACCATATATTTT	CASRPWRNDRGAGNTIYF
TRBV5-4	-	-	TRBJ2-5	TGTGCCAGCAGCTTGGGGTCCGGGGAAGAGACCCAGTACTTC	CASSLGSGEETQYF
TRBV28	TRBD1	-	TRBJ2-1	TGTGCCAGCACCCGATGGACAGGGGATAATGAGCAGTTCTTC	CASTRWTGDNEQFF
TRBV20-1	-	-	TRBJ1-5	TGCAGTGCTAGAGAAGGGGGGCCCCAGCATTTT	CSAREGGPQHF
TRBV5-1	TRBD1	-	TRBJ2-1	TGCGCCAGCAGCTTCCGGGACAGGGGCTCCTACAATGAGCAGTTCTTC	CASSFRDRGSYNEQFF
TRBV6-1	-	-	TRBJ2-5	TGTGCCAGCAGTGAAGCGGGGGGTTTGGAGACCCAGTACTTC	CASSEAGGLETQYF
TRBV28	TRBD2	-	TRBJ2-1	TGTGCCAGCACCACCTTCAGCGGGACTGGATCCTACAATGAGCAGTTCTTC	CASTTFSGTGSYNEQFF
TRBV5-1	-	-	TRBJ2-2	TGCGCCAGCAGAGGGAACAGTAACACCGGGGAGCTGTTTTTT	CASRGNSNTGELFF
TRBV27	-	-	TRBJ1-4	TGTGCCAGCAGTCAACCACGCGACCGAGACTCTAATGAAAAACTGTTTTTT	CASSQPRDRDSNEKLFF
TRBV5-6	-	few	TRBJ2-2	TGTGCCAGCAGCTTGCCACGGCAGGTCCCCGGGGAGCTGTTTTTT	CASSLPRQVPGELFF
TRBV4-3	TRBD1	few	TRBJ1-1	TGCGCCAGCAGCCAAGCCAACCGCCTGGGACAGGGGGACACTGAAGCTTTCTTT	CASSQANRLGQGDTEAFF
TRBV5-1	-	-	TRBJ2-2	TGCGCCAGCAGCTTGTGGGGAATCGACACCGGGGAGCTGTTTTTT	CASSLWGIDTGELFF
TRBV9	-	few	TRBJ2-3	TGTGCCAGCAGCGTATTCGGGGGCCAGGGCACAGATACGCAGTATTTT	CASSVFGGQGTDTQYF
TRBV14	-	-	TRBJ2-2	TGTGCCAGCAGCCAAGTAACCACCGGGGAGCTGTTTTTT	CASSQVTTGELFF
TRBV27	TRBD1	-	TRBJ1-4	TGTGCCAGCAGTTTTGCGCGACAGGGGCCGGGGGAAAAACTGTTTTTT	CASSFARQGPGEKLFF
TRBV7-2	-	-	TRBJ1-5	TGTGCCAGCAGCTTATCTCGGGGTTTAAGTCAGCCCCAGCATTTT	CASSLSRGLSQPQHF
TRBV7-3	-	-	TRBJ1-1	TGTGCCAGCAGCTTAGCCCGCAACACTGAAGCTTTCTTT	CASSLARNTEAFF
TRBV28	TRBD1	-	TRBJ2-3	TGTGCCAGCAGGGGACAGGGCACAGATACGCAGTATTTT	CASRGQGTDTQYF
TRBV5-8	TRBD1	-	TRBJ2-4	TGTGCCAGTACTTCTACCGGGACAGGGGTGAACATTCAGTACTTC	CASTSTGTGVNIQYF
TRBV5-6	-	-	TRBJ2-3	TGTGCCAGCAGCTTGTCGGGCAGGGACACAGATACGCAGTATTTT	CASSLSGRDTDTQYF
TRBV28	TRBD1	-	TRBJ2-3	TGTGCCAGCAGTATAGGGACAGCTCACACAGATACGCAGTATTTT	CASSIGTAHTDTQYF
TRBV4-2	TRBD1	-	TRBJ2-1	TGTGCCAGCAGCCAAGCCCCGGGACAGGGTGGCAATGAGCAGTTCTTC	CASSQAPGQGGNEQFF
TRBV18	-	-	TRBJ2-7	TGTGCCAGCTCACCCCTCCGGGGGTACGAGCAGTACTTC	CASSPLRGYEQYF
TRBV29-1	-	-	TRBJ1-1	TGCAGTGCACTGGATAGCCGTGAAGCTTTCTTT	CSALDSREAFF
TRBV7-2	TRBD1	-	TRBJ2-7	TGTGCCAGCAGCTTGGGACAGGGGGCGTACGAGCAGTACTTC	CASSLGQGAYEQYF
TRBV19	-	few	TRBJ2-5	TGTGCCAGTAGTGCCAGGAAGAGAGAGACCCAGTACTTC	CASSARKRETQYF
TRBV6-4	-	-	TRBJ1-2	TGTGCCAGCAGTGACTCATTCAGTTCCAGGGTGTATGGCTACACCTTC	CASSDSFSSRVYGYTF
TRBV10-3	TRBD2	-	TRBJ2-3	TGTGCCATCAGTGAGTCAGGCGGGAGCTCTAGCACAGATACGCAGTATTTT	CAISESGGSSSTDTQYF
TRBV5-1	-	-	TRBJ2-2	TGCGCCAGCAGCTTGGACCCAGTGAACACCGGGGAGCTGTTTTTT	CASSLDPVNTGELFF
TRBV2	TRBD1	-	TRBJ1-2	TGTGCCAGCAGTGAAGGGTTCCAGGGGGTCGGTTTTGGCTACACCTTC	CASSEGFQGVGFGYTF
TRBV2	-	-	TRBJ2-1	TGTGCCAGCACTTGGGACTTTTCCTACAATGAGCAGTTCTTC	CASTWDFSYNEQFF